A single T cell receptor (beta chain) is shown here with its context. Its antigen is unknown. The entry originates in a study of OX40 agonist ivuxolimab in advanced cancers. Whole-study context: The mean age was approximately 56 years, ranging from about 20 to 90, with about four fifths of participants male. Prior therapy, whether anti-PD-1, anti-PD-L1 or anti-CTLA-4, was allowed, and 30% to 40% had some.

CDR1 is SGHTA, CDR2 FQGNSA, per germline. CDR3 length equals 15 residues. Unmatched junction bases numbered 6, after V lost 5 bases and J lost 1 base. Sequencing used immunoSEQ multiplex PCR; TCRdb keeps in-frame clones, though not all of them. Found here are 90,000 to 100,000 clones, just under 85% of them singletons; the top ten hold around 1.6%. Blood got drawn at baseline, again on cycle 4 day 1, and then on cycle 7 day 1. Study-level points and caveats: Fewer expanded clones were found on average in CD4+ than in CD8+ T cells.

The V call is TRBV7-2, the J call TRBJ2-3; 7 nucleotides align to TRBD1. The receptor comes from an adult with an advanced solid tumor such as melanoma, head and neck, liver or kidney cancer. Sequenced here: CD4+ or CD8+ T cells sorted from blood, sampled in a trial of the OX40 agonist ivuxolimab. CDR3 in DNA: TGTGCCAGCAGCAATAGACAGGGTGGCACAGATACGCAGTATTTT. Translated: CASSNRQGGTDTQYF.